This T cell receptor beta chain was sequenced for a study of blood T cell repertoires in COVID-19. V was trimmed by 6 bases and J by 0 bases, leaving 23 bases between them. CDR1 and CDR2 from the germline V gene are LNHDA and SQIVND (reference sequence). The CDR3 sequence is 19 residues long. Assay: immunoSEQ multiplex PCR; the TCRdb copy retains only in-frame clones and omits some. Here the sample spans some 370,000 clones, 89% being singletons. The specimen sequenced was peripheral blood. The sequence was collected from a man aged 35 to 55 with acute or convalescent COVID-19. The chain carries TRBV19 and TRBJ1-4; D gene uncertain. CDR3 sequence reads: CASSPSVSARGSTNEKLFF. The CDR3 DNA sequence: TGTGCCAGTAGCCCTTCCGTTTCGGCTCGCGGATCAACTAATGAAAAACTGTTTTTT.